Reported below is one TCR beta chain. The entry originates in a study of CD8 T cells in Susac syndrome. RNA totalling roughly 0.45 to 1 ug underwent reverse transcription with random hexamers. Coverage of TCR beta CDR3 amplification by immunoSEQ multiplex PCR extended to 54 Vbeta and 13 Jbeta. TCRdb itself ran the immunoSEQ multiplex PCR reads through MiXCR, one entry per CDR3 protein. The sample holds 150,000 to 200,000 distinct CDR3 sequences, about 96% seen once. Trimming took off 1 base at V and 1 base at J, with 4 bases between the two ends. Germline CDR1 and CDR2: LGHNT and FRNRAP. This CDR3 is 13 amino acids long. CD8+ and CD4+ T cells taken from blood had their TCR beta sequenced.

The specimen sequenced was CD4+ T cells from PBMCs. The source of this sequence is a human donor with Susac syndrome. V usage is TRBV12-5 and J usage is TRBJ2-5; D gene uncertain. CDR3 sequence (DNA): TGTGCTAGTGGTTTGGGGGGCCAAGAGACCCAGTACTTC. Its protein is CASGLGGQETQYF.